The 29 T cell receptor beta chains below were found in one sample sequenced in a study of T cells in women clearing cervical HPV infection. Some clones are missing from TCRdb's copy, which holds only in-frame ones; the method was immunoSEQ multiplex PCR. The sample data list about 32,000 clones. The sequencing sample was made of blood buffy coat. The receptors originated from a woman aged 18 to 69 with a cervical HPV16 infection that either progressed to CIN3+ or cleared (not recorded which).

On this clone itself: The read gets to within 3 residues of the CDR3 end, and the germline J gene fills in the rest. This rearrangement joins TRBV7-8 to TRBJ1-2; 7 bases match TRBD1. The length of the CDR3 is 13 residues. The V and J ends lost 4 bases and 4 bases, in that order; junction bases with no gene match: 3. Germline CDR1 and CDR2: SGHVS and FQNEAQ. The CDR3 here is CASSSTGVYGYTF. The covered CDR3 bases are TGTGCCAGCAGCTCCACAGGGGTCTATGGC.

Note on this clone: The read terminates 3 residues before the CDR3 end, so the remaining end is supplied by the germline J gene. The chain joins TRBV20-1 to TRBJ1-2; a possible D gene is TRBD1 (6 bases). Germline-derived CDR1 and CDR2 are DFQATT and SNEGSKA (reference sequence). This CDR3 has 13 residues. The covered CDR3 bases are TGCAGTGCCAAAGTCAGGGGATTGGAAGGC. It is translated as CSAKVRGLEG. The whole CDR3 protein is CSAKVRGLEGYTF.

Of note for this clone: The read halts 3 residues ahead of the CDR3 end, with the missing end drawn from the germline J gene. V gene TRBV11-3 combines with J gene TRBJ2-5; 9 bases agree with TRBD1. The CDR3 is made up of 14 amino acids. V shed 5 bases, J shed 5 bases, and the junction held 6 bases outside the gene matches. Germline V gene lookup returns CDR1 SGHNT and CDR2 YENEEA. The sequenced CDR3 bases are TGTGCCAGCAGCCCATCGACAGGGGGGGAGACC. Residues: CASSPSTGGET. In full, the CDR3 is CASSPSTGGETQYF.

Turning to this clone: The read comes to an end 3 residues before the CDR3 does, leaving the germline J gene to fill in the end. This chain links TRBV19 with TRBJ1-1; D is unclear. CDR3 size: 13 residues. The germline V gene encodes CDR1 LNHDA and CDR2 SQIVND (reference sequence). Trimming took 5 bases from V and 0 from J, leaving 7 bases between them. This chain's CDR3 is CASSFQMNTEAFF. CDR3 DNA (partial): TGTGCCAGTAGTTTCCAGATGAACACTGAA.

With respect to this clone: Sequencing ends 3 residues short of the CDR3 end; the germline J gene provides the rest. The chain is built from TRBV11-3 and TRBJ2-5; 7 bases line up with TRBD1. Losses at the gene ends were 4 bases for V and 2 bases for J; bases not matched to a gene: 7. The CDR3 sequence is 15 residues long. Germline loops: CDR1 SGHNT, CDR2 YENEEA. CDR3 DNA (partial): TGTGCCAGCAGCTCCCGGGACAGCACTCAAGAGACC. This sequence encodes CASSSRDSTQET. The CDR3 reads in full as CASSSRDSTQETQYF.

Points on this clone: The DNA ends 3 residues before the CDR3 does, and the rest of the CDR3 is filled in from the germline J gene. The chain recombines TRBV6-2 or TRBV6-3 with TRBJ2-3; maybe TRBD1 (6 bases). Germline loops: CDR1 MNHEY, CDR2 SVGEGT. CDR3 size: 14 residues. V was cut by 6 bases and J by 6 bases, with 16 bases left in between. This CDR3 reads CASSRGGEGDTQYF. The sequenced CDR3 bases are TGTGCCAGCAGCAGAGGGGGTGAGGGGGATACG.

On this clone: Read coverage stops 3 residues before the CDR3 terminus; the germline J gene supplies the remainder. The chain couples TRBV19 to TRBJ2-3; TRBD1 is a possible D gene (6 bases). CDR1 is LNHDA and CDR2 is SQIVND in the germline V gene (reference sequence). There are 16 residues in the CDR3. The sequenced CDR3 bases are TGTGCCGCCTCTCGCCGCTTCAGTAGTAGGGGGAGTCCG. This translates into CAASRRFSSRGSP. The whole CDR3 sequence reads CAASRRFSSRGSPQYF.

With regard to this clone: At one end, the junction sequence differs from germline, possibly due to a read error. The sequence runs out 3 residues before the end of the CDR3; the remainder is reconstructed from the germline J gene. This CDR3 is also generated by other DNA sequences in the sample. The chain couples TRBV5-1 to TRBJ1-3, with 8 nucleotides matching TRBD1. Germline assignment: CDR1 SGHRS and CDR2 YFSETQ. There are 17 residues in the CDR3. This chain's CDR3 is CASSPEVTGVSGNTIYF. The sequenced CDR3 bases are TGCGCCAGCAGCCCAGAAGTGACAGGGGTTAGTGGAAACACG.

As to this clone: With the read ending 3 residues before the CDR3 end, the germline J gene is used to fill in that end. The chain couples TRBV6-1 to TRBJ2-2, with 10 bases identical to TRBD2. Per germline, CDR1 MNHNS and CDR2 SASEGT. V was clipped by 4 bases and J by 6 bases; unmatched bases: 8. There are 16 residues in the CDR3. CDR3 loop: CASSAPTSGHSGELFF. The covered CDR3 bases are TGTGCCAGCAGTGCCCCGACTAGCGGGCATTCCGGGGAG.

To note about this clone: The CDR3 is cut off 3 residues early in the read; its end comes from the germline J gene. The V call is TRBV19, the J call TRBJ1-1; 8 positions agree with TRBD1. V dropped 0 bases and J dropped 3; count of bases not matched to a gene: 12. The germline V gene encodes CDR1 LNHDA and CDR2 SQIVND (reference sequence). CDR3 size: 18 residues. CDR3 sequence reads: CASSIDPNAGGLHTEAFF. The sequenced CDR3 bases are TGTGCCAGTAGTATAGATCCGAATGCAGGGGGCTTACACACTGAA.

A remark on this clone: The sequenced fragment ends 3 residues before the CDR3 boundary, so the rest is inferred from the germline J gene. This sequence joins TRBV30 and TRBJ2-7; 7 bases line up with TRBD2. CDR1 is GTSNPN and CDR2 is SVGIG in the germline V gene (reference sequence). This CDR3 spans 13 amino acids. Losses at the gene ends were 8 bases for V and 4 bases for J; bases not matched to a gene: 11. The covered CDR3 bases are TGTGCCGGCCTCGGGGGGAGTAAGTACGAG. The encoded protein is CAGLGGSKYE. Given in full, the CDR3 is CAGLGGSKYEQYF.

In the case of this clone: Read coverage stops 3 residues before the CDR3 terminus; the germline J gene supplies the remainder. The chain carries TRBV2 and TRBJ1-5; possible D gene TRBD1, 5 bases. V lost 3 bases, J lost 0 bases, and 6 bases lay in between. Germline V CDR1 and CDR2: SNHLY, FYNNEI. This CDR3 contains 14 residues. The sequenced part of the CDR3 DNA is TGTGCCAGCAGTGAGACAGATAGCAATCAGCCC. It encodes CASSETDSNQP. The whole CDR3 protein reads CASSETDSNQPQHF.

With regard to this clone: The read ends 3 residues before the CDR3 terminus; that terminus is restored from the germline J gene. The chain has TRBV7-2 and TRBJ2-4; tentative D call: TRBD1 (5 bases). Between the trimmed V and J ends, which lost 0 bases and 5 bases, there was a span of 14 bases. CDR3 length: 16 amino acids. Per germline, CDR1 SGHTA and CDR2 FQGNSA. CDR3 bases read: TGTGCCAGCAGCTTAGCTGGCACCCAGGGCCAAAACATT. Translation gives CASSLAGTQGQNI. The whole CDR3 reads CASSLAGTQGQNIQYF.

For this clone: The read comes to an end 3 residues before the CDR3 does, leaving the germline J gene to fill in the end. V gene TRBV14 combines with J gene TRBJ2-7; TRBD2 matches 7 bases. Trimming cost V 3 bases and J 3 bases; bases outside gene matches: 5. The germline CDR1 and CDR2 sequences are SGHDN and FVKESK. The CDR3 is made up of 14 amino acids. The sequenced CDR3 bases are TGTGCCAGCAGCCAGAACCGGGGGGTCTACGAG. Translating gives CASSQNRGVYE. The entire CDR3 is CASSQNRGVYEQYF.

About this clone itself: The read stops 3 residues short of the end of the CDR3; the missing end is completed from the germline J gene. This chain connects TRBV6-2 or TRBV6-3 to TRBJ2-7; TRBD1 aligns across 8 bases. V dropped 2 bases and J dropped 4; count of bases not matched to a gene: 7. Germline CDR1 reads MNHEY; CDR2 reads SVGEGT. This CDR3 is 15 amino acids long. The CDR3 protein is CASSYGRDRTYEQYF. Incomplete CDR3 DNA: TGTGCCAGCAGTTACGGCCGGGACAGGACTTACGAG.

Of note for this clone: The read halts 3 residues ahead of the CDR3 end, with the missing end drawn from the germline J gene. The J gene is TRBJ1-2, the V gene TRBV20-1; D gene unclear. CDR3 size: 13 residues. Germline lookup yields CDR1 DFQATT and CDR2 SNEGSKA (reference sequence). Trimming shortened V by 2 bases and J by 4 bases, and 11 bases separated the two germline ends. CDR3 sequence: CSARLTASYGYTF. CDR3 DNA, as far as it was read: TGCAGTGCTAGACTCACAGCCAGCTATGGC.

Regarding this clone: The read halts 3 residues ahead of the CDR3 end, with the missing end drawn from the germline J gene. The rearrangement joins TRBV18 to TRBJ1-2, with 8 nucleotides matching TRBD1. Germline V gene lookup returns CDR1 KGHSH and CDR2 LQKENI. The CDR3 has 14 residues. The DNA read from the CDR3 is TGTGCCAGCTCAATGGACAGGGTGTACGACGAC. Its translation is CASSMDRVYDD. In full, the CDR3 is CASSMDRVYDDYTF. The complete variable domain, with remaining parts taken from reference TRBV18 and TRBJ1-2, reads NAGVMQNPRHLVRRRGQEARLRCSPMKGHSHVYWYRQLPEEGLKFMVYLQKENIIDESGMPKERFSAEFPKEGPSILRIQQVVRGDSAAYFCASSMDRVYDDYTFGSGTRLTVV.

With respect to this clone: The read comes to an end 3 residues before the CDR3 does, leaving the germline J gene to fill in the end. Other DNA sequences in this specimen translate into the identical CDR3. J is TRBJ1-2 and V is TRBV19; 9 nucleotides agree with TRBD1. Germline V CDR1 and CDR2: LNHDA, SQIVND (reference sequence). The CDR3 is 17 amino acids. The sequenced part of the CDR3 DNA is TGTGCCAGTAGACGAAGCCCAGGGGGACAGGGTACCTACGAC. It translates to CASRRSPGGQGTYD. The whole CDR3 reads CASRRSPGGQGTYDYTF.

As for this clone: The CDR3 goes on 3 residues after the read ends, and that part is filled in from the germline J gene. The gene calls are TRBV20-1 and TRBJ2-1; 11 positions match TRBD2. J was trimmed by 5 bases and V by 6 bases; bases with no gene match: 9. The V gene's germline CDR1 is DFQATT and CDR2 SNEGSKA (reference sequence). The CDR3 runs to 15 residues. Incomplete CDR3 DNA: TGCAGTGCCGCCCGACTAGCGGGGAGCCACAATGAG. As protein: CSAARLAGSHNE. The CDR3 as a whole reads CSAARLAGSHNEQFF.

Note on this clone: The CDR3 extends 3 residues past the end of the read, so its final part is completed from the germline J gene. The rearrangement joins TRBV20-1 to TRBJ2-5, with D unresolved. V lost 5 bases and J 5 bases, leaving 9 bases between the germline ends. There are 11 residues in the CDR3. Germline CDR1 DFQATT, CDR2 SNEGSKA (reference sequence). CDR3 DNA, as far as it was read: TGCAGTGCTTCCGCCCAGGAGACC. Translating it yields CSASAQET. The full CDR3 protein reads CSASAQETQYF.

The DNA read from the CDR3 is TGTGCCTGGAATATGGGACAGGGCTACATT. Translation gives CAWNMGQGYI. In full, the CDR3 is CAWNMGQGYIQYF. The chain couples TRBV30 to TRBJ2-4; 9 positions match TRBD1. The read ends 3 residues before the CDR3 terminus; that terminus is restored from the germline J gene. There are 13 residues in the CDR3. V shed 4 bases and J 8 bases; nucleotides not matched to a gene: 6. The germline CDR1 and CDR2 sequences are GTSNPN and SVGIG (reference sequence).

On this clone itself: Read coverage stops 3 residues before the CDR3 terminus; the germline J gene supplies the remainder. This sequence joins TRBV30 and TRBJ1-1, with TRBD1 matching 7 bases. V lost 0 bases and J lost 1; bases outside the gene matches: 2. The CDR3 extends over 14 amino acids. Per germline, CDR1 GTSNPN and CDR2 SVGIG (reference sequence). This CDR3 reads CAWSVRQGNTEAFF. Incomplete CDR3 DNA: TGTGCCTGGAGTGTAAGACAGGGGAACACTGAA.

With respect to this clone: The missing CDR3 end, 3 residues past where the read stops, is filled in from the germline J gene. This chain joins TRBV20-1 and TRBJ2-4, with D possibly TRBD1 on 5 matching bases. CDR3 length: 13 residues. The ends were cut back, 2 bases at V and 4 bases at J, with 9 bases in the middle. Germline V lookup: CDR1 DFQATT, CDR2 SNEGSKA (reference sequence). CDR3 region: CSARQDKKNIQYF. The DNA read from the CDR3 is TGCAGTGCTAGACAGGACAAGAAAAACATT.

The CDR3 DNA, read in part, is TGTGCCAGCAGCGCCACCGGGACAGAAGAGACC. As protein: CASSATGTEET. The CDR3 in its entirety is CASSATGTEETQYF. V usage is TRBV11-2 and J usage is TRBJ2-5; 7 bases are a match to TRBD1. The CDR3 extends 3 residues past the end of the read, so its final part is completed from the germline J gene. The CDR3 consists of 14 residues. Trimming cost V 5 bases and J 3 bases; bases outside gene matches: 6. The germline CDR1 and CDR2 sequences are SGHAT and FQNNGV.

Comments on this clone: With the read ending 3 residues before the CDR3 end, the germline J gene is used to fill in that end. The V call is TRBV6-2 or TRBV6-3, the J call TRBJ1-4; D is perhaps TRBD1 (6 bases). CDR1 is MNHEY and CDR2 is SVGEGT in the germline V gene. This CDR3 comprises 13 residues. Here the CDR3 reads CASRGQFNSPLFF. Incomplete CDR3 DNA: TGTGCCAGCAGAGGACAGTTTAATTCACCA.

Notes on this clone: The read falls 3 residues short of the CDR3 end, and the missing part is taken from the germline J gene. The rearrangement joins TRBV19 to TRBJ1-5; TRBD1 might be the D (5 bases). The CDR3 runs 16 residues. Germline V gene sequence: CDR1 LNHDA, CDR2 SQIVND (reference sequence). With 2 bases removed from V and 1 base from J, the gap between germline ends came to 12 bases. The CDR3 is CASSIQGRESNQPQHF. CDR3 DNA, as far as it was read: TGTGCCAGTAGTATACAGGGTCGAGAAAGCAATCAGCCC.

CDR3: CASSLARDNEAFF. CDR3 DNA (partial): TGTGCCAGCAGCTTAGCGCGGGACAATGAG. This chain connects TRBV7-2 to TRBJ1-1; D may be TRBD1 (6 bases). The missing CDR3 end, 3 residues past where the read stops, is filled in from the germline J gene. Germline V gene data show CDR1 as SGHTA and CDR2 as FQGNSA. The CDR3 sequence is 13 residues long.

About this clone: The CDR3 end falls 3 residues outside the read, so it is completed with the germline J gene. This sequence joins TRBV2 and TRBJ2-7; a weak D match, TRBD1 (6 bases). V shed 9 bases and J shed 3 bases, with 12 bases lying between them. This CDR3 has 12 amino acids. Germline CDR1 and CDR2: SNHLY and FYNNEI. CDR3 DNA (partial): TGTGCCAGTAAGGACAGATACTACGAG. This gives the protein CASKDRYYE. The full CDR3 reads CASKDRYYEQYF.

As concerns this clone: Read coverage stops 3 residues before the CDR3 terminus; the germline J gene supplies the remainder. The genes are TRBV11-2 and TRBJ2-2; D may be TRBD2 (5 bases). This CDR3 region has 15 residues. Germline CDR1 is SGHAT and CDR2 is FQNNGV. Trimming shortened V by 0 bases and J by 7 bases, and 12 bases separated the two germline ends. The sequenced CDR3 bases are TGTGCCAGCAGCTTAGATGGAGGACTCAGCGGGGAG. Translation gives CASSLDGGLSGE. The CDR3 as a whole reads CASSLDGGLSGELFF.